This T cell receptor beta chain was identified in a study of Graves' ophthalmopathy and Graves' hyperthyroidism. Overall study: No treatment had been given when peripheral blood was collected at initial diagnosis.

TCR beta CDR3 amplification used RNA transcripts. The authors performed first-round RT-PCR with HTBI primers and then a second-round multiplex PCR. A single record per CDR3 protein comes from TCRdb applying MiXCR to the multiplex PCR reads. The sample holds over 450,000 distinct CDR3 sequences, roughly an eighth seen once. Ophthalmopathy in the donors was of moderate-to-severe activity, with CAS ≥3, NOSPECS ≥4 and duration under 3 months. Germline lookup yields CDR1 GTSNPN and CDR2 SVGIG (reference sequence). The CDR3 covers 12 residues. Between the trimmed V and J ends, which lost 7 bases and 5 bases, there was a span of 14 bases.

The sample taken for sequencing was blood. The rearrangement links TRBV30 to TRBJ1-1, with TRBD1 as a possible D gene (5 bases). The sequence came from a woman aged 30 to 39 with Graves' ophthalmopathy. In DNA form, the CDR3 reads TGTGCCTTGACCCATAGGGGAACTGAAGCTTTCTTT. It encodes CALTHRGTEAFF.